This T cell receptor (beta chain) was sequenced for a study of OX40 agonist ivuxolimab in advanced cancers. Enrollment shut out patients with autoimmune disease history or systemic immunosuppression. CDR1 is SGHTA and CDR2 is FQGTGA in the germline V gene. The V end lost 5 bases, the J end lost 6 bases, and 11 bases lay between the germline ends. The CDR3 loop spans 12 amino acids. The data were produced by immunoSEQ multiplex PCR, yet TCRdb's version contains in-frame clones alone and is incomplete. The sample has 48,000 or so clones, about 88% seen once. V gene TRBV7-3 combines with J gene TRBJ2-7, with D maybe TRBD1 (6 bases). The source of this sequence is an adult with an advanced solid tumor such as melanoma, head and neck, liver or kidney cancer. Sequencing used CD4+ or CD8+ T cells sorted from blood, obtained in a trial of the OX40 agonist ivuxolimab. CDR3 coding DNA: TGTGCCAGCAGCGCAACAGGGTCCGAGCAGTACTTC. It encodes CASSATGSEQYF.